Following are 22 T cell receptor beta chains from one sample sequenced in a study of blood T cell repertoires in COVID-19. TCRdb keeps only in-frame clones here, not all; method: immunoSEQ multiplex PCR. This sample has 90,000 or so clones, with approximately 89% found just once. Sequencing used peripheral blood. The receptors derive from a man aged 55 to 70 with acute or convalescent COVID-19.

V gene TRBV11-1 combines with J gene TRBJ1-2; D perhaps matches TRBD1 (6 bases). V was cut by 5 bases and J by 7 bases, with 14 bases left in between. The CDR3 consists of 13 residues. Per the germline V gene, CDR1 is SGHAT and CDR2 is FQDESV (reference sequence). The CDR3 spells CASSRWDKAGYTF. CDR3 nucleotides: TGTGCCAGCAGCCGCTGGGACAAGGCTGGCTACACCTTC.

The CDR3 coding sequence is TGTGCCAGCAGCTCTAGACAGGGAGGCAATCAGCCCCAGCATTTT. Translating it yields CASSSRQGGNQPQHF. The chain is built from TRBV7-6 and TRBJ1-5; TRBD1 matches 7 bases. CDR1 SGHVS and CDR2 FNYEAQ come from the germline V gene. V lost 4 bases, J lost 2 bases, and 5 bases stayed unmatched. The CDR3 loop spans 15 amino acids. Supplemented by reference TRBV7-6 and TRBJ1-5, the full variable domain reads GAGVSQSPRYKVTKRGQDVALRCDPISGHVSLYWYRQALGQGPEFLTYFNYEAQQDKSGLPNDRFSAERPEGSISTLTIQRTEQRDSAMYRCASSSRQGGNQPQHFGDGTRLSIL.

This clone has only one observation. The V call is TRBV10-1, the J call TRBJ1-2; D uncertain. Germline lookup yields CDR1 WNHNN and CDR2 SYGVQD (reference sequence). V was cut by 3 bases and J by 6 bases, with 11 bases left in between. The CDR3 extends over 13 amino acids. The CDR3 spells CASSDSAGNGYTF. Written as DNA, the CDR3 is TGCGCCAGCAGTGATTCTGCGGGGAATGGCTACACCTTC.

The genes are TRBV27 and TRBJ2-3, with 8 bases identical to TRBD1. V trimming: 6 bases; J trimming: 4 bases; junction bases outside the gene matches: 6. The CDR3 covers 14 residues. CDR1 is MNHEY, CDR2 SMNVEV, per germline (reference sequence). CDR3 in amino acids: CASRRQGSADTQYF. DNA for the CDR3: TGTGCCAGCAGGCGACAGGGGTCAGCAGATACGCAGTATTTT.

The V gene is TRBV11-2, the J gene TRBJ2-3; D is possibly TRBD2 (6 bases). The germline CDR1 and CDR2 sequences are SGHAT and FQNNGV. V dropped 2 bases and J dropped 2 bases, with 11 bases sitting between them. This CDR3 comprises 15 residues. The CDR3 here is CASSLSGLSTDTQYF. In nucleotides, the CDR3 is TGTGCCAGCAGCTTATCCGGACTATCCACAGATACGCAGTATTTT.

The chain's CDR3 is CASSLVSENEKLFF. CDR3 DNA sequence: TGCGCCAGCAGCTTGGTGTCCGAGAATGAAAAACTGTTTTTT. The V call is TRBV5-1, the J call TRBJ1-4; D is uncertain. CDR1 SGHRS and CDR2 YFSETQ come from the germline V gene. CDR3 length equals 14 residues. V was trimmed by 0 bases and J by 5 bases, leaving 8 bases between them.

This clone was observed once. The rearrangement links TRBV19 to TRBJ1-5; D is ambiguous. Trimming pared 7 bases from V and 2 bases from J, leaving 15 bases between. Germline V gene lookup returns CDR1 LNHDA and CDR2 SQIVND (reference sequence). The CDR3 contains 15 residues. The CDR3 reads CASTDGHGGNQPQHF. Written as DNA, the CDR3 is TGTGCCAGTACCGACGGTCACGGGGGCAATCAGCCCCAGCATTTT.

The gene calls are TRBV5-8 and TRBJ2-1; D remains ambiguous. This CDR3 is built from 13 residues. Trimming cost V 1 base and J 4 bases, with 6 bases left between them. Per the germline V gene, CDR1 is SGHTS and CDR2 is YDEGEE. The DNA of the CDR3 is TGTGCCAGCAGCTTGCAACTGTACAATGAGCAGTTCTTC. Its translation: CASSLQLYNEQFF.

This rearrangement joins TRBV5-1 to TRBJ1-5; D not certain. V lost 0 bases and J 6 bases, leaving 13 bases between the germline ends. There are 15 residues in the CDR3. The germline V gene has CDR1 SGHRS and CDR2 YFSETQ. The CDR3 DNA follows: TGCGCCAGCAGCTTGGAAGGCGGGGTAAGTCAGCCCCAGCATTTT. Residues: CASSLEGGVSQPQHF.

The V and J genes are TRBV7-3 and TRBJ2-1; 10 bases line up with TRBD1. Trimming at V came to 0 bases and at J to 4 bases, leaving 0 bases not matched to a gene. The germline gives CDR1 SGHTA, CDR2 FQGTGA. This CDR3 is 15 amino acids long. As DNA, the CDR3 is TGTGCCAGCAGCTTAACGGGACAGGGGTACAATGAGCAGTTCTTC. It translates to CASSLTGQGYNEQFF. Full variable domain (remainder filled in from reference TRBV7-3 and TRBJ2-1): GAGVSQTPSNKVTEKGKYVELRCDPISGHTALYWYRQSLGQGPEFLIYFQGTGAADDSGLPNDRFFAVRPEGSVSTLKIQRTERGDSAVYLCASSLTGQGYNEQFFGPGTRLTVL.

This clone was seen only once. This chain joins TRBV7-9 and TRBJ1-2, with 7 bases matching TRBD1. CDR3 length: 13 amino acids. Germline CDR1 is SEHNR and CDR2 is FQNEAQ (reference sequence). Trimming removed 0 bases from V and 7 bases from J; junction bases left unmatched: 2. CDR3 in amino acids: CASSLAGGGGYTF. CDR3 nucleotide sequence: TGTGCCAGCAGCTTAGCAGGGGGCGGTGGCTACACCTTC.

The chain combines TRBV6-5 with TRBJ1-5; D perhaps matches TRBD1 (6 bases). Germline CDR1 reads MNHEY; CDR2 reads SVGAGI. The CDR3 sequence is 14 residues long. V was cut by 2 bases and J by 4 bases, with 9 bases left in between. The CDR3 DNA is TGTGCCAGCAGTTACGCCCAGGGGAATCAGCCCCAGCATTTT. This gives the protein CASSYAQGNQPQHF.

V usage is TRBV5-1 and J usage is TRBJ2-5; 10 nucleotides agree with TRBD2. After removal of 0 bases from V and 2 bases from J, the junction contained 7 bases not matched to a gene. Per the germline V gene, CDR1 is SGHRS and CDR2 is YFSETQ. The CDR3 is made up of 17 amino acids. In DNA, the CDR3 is TGCGCCAGCAGCTTGGGGTCTAGCGGGAGCGGGCAAGAGACCCAGTACTTC. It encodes CASSLGSSGSGQETQYF.

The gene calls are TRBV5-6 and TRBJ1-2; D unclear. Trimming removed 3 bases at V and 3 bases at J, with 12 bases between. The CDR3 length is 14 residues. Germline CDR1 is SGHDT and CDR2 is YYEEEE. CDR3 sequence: CASSSTDIDYGYTF. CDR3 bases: TGTGCCAGCAGCTCAACCGACATTGACTATGGCTACACCTTC.

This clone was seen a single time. The CDR3 here is CASSQVRDSNSPLHF. In DNA form, the CDR3 reads TGCGCCAGCAGCCAAGTCCGGGACAGTAATTCACCCCTCCACTTT. The V call is TRBV4-1, the J call TRBJ1-6, with TRBD1 matching over 7 bases. The trim removed 1 base at V and 6 bases at J, leaving 3 bases unmatched. Germline V CDR1 and CDR2: MGHRA, YSYEKL. This CDR3 is 15 amino acids long.

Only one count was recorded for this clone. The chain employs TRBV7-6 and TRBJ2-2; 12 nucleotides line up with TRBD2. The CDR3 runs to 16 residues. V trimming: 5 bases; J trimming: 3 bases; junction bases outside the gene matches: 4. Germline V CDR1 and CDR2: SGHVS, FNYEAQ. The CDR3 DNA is TGTGCCAGCAGCACTTCTAGCGGGAGGGACACCGGGGAGCTGTTTTTT. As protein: CASSTSSGRDTGELFF. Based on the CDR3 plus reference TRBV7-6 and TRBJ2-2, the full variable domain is GAGVSQSPRYKVTKRGQDVALRCDPISGHVSLYWYRQALGQGPEFLTYFNYEAQQDKSGLPNDRFSAERPEGSISTLTIQRTEQRDSAMYRCASSTSSGRDTGELFFGEGSRLTVL.

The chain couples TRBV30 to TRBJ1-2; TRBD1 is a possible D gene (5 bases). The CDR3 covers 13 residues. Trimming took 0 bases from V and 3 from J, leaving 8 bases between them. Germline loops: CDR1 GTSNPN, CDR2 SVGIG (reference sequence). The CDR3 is CAWSVRGDYGYTF. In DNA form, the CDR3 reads TGTGCCTGGAGTGTGCGGGGGGACTATGGCTACACCTTC.

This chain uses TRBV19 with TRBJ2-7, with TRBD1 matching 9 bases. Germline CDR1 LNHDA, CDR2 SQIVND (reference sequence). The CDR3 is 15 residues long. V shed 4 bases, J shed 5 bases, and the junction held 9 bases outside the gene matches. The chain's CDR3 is CASSTPGQGGDEQYF. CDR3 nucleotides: TGTGCCAGTAGTACCCCGGGACAGGGAGGAGACGAGCAGTACTTC.

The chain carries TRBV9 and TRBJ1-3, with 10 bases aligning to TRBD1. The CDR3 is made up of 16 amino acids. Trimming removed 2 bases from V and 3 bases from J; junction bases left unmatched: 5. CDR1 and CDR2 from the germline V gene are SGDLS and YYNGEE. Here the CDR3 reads CASSVGQGTFGNTIYF. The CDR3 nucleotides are TGTGCCAGCAGCGTGGGACAGGGGACCTTTGGAAACACCATATATTTT. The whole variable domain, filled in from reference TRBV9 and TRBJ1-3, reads DSGVTQTPKHLITATGQRVTLRCSPRSGDLSVYWYQQSLDQGLQFLIQYYNGEERAKGNILERFSAQQFPDLHSELNLSSLELGDSALYFCASSVGQGTFGNTIYFGEGSWLTVV.

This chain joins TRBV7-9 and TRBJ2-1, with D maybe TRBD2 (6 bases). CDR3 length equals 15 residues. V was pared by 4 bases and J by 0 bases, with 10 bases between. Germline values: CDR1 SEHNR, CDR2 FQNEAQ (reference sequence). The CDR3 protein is CASSSSSVSYNEQFF. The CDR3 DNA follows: TGTGCCAGCAGCTCCTCTAGCGTCTCCTACAATGAGCAGTTCTTC.

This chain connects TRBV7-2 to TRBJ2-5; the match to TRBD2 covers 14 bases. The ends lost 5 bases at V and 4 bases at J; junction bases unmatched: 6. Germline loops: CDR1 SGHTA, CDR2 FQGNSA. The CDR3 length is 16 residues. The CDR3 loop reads CASSRGLAGVRETQYF. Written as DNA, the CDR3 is TGTGCCAGCAGCCGGGGACTAGCGGGAGTGAGAGAGACCCAGTACTTC.

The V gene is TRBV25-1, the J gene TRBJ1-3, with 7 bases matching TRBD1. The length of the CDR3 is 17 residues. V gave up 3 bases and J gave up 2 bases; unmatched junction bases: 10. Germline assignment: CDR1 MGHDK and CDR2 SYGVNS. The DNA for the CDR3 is TGTGCCAGCAGTGACCCCTCACAGGGGAAACCTGGAAACACCATATATTTT. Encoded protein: CASSDPSQGKPGNTIYF.